Sequencing of this T cell receptor (beta chain) was carried out in a study of blood T cells in healthy people across ages. A sample-barcoded 5' primer and a J-beta primer mix were used in a second PCR of about 7 to 11 cycles. TCRdb re-called the 5' RACE reads through MiXCR, storing one row per CDR3 protein. The sample carries fewer than 1,200,000 distinct CDR3 sequences, around 27% recorded once. Germline loops: CDR1 SGDLS, CDR2 YYNGEE. V shed 3 bases, J shed 6 bases, and the junction held 13 bases outside the gene matches. The CDR3 loop spans 17 amino acids. Another study also made use of these data, one on T cells of mothers and their children. From that report: A few healthy Caucasian mothers and their six children donated. Second-PCR amplification with M1S added sample barcodes and 2-4 random nucleotides. About 3.1 million TCR beta reads per child versus over 10 million per mother. Relative to unrelated pairs, biologically related mother-child dyads exhibited marginally greater, non-significant overlap.

This sequence joins TRBV9 and TRBJ1-5, with 9 positions matching TRBD1. Sequenced: blood. The sequence was obtained from a girl aged 2-10 years in good health. CDR3 residues: CASSAGPGTGKGQPQHF. Here the CDR3 DNA reads TGTGCCAGCAGCGCCGGACCCGGGACAGGGAAAGGTCAGCCCCAGCATTTT.